This T cell receptor (beta chain) was observed in a study of T cells in Graves' hyperthyroidism and ophthalmopathy. Overall study results and limits: Ophthalmopathy was model-predicted a median about 7.1 months pre-onset.

Stable Graves' hyperthyroidism denoted no ophthalmopathy progression over 18 months. The study left out patients who had uncontrolled infection, other autoimmune disease, pregnancy or lactation. About this clonotype: Its target is unknown.

After removal of 7 bases from V and 8 bases from J, the junction contained 2 bases not matched to a gene. Germline-derived CDR1 and CDR2 are SQVTM and ANQGSEA. This CDR3 spans 11 amino acids. TCR beta CDR3 regions were amplified from RNA. First-round RT-PCR of the TCR CDR3 relied on the HTBI primer set. TCRdb called the multiplex PCR reads again in MiXCR, with one record for every CDR3 protein. The profile covers about 610,000 distinct CDR3 sequences, with about 43% appearing a single time and around 7.7% taken by the ten largest. The V call is TRBV29-1, the J call TRBJ1-4; TRBD1 agrees at 9 bases. The source of this sequence is a woman between 18 and 30 years old with Graves' hyperthyroidism. The sequencing input was peripheral blood or thyroid tissue (not recorded which). DNA of the CDR3: TGCAGCGCTGACAGGGGGGAAAAACTGTTTTTT. This translates into CSADRGEKLFF.